This TCR beta chain came from a study of T cells after yellow fever vaccination. TCR cDNA was made by 5'RACE template switching, adding a universal primer site and UMIs. TCRdb redid the calling of the 5' RACE reads with MiXCR, one entry per CDR3 protein. Of some 300,000 distinct CDR3 sequences in the sample, roughly a tenth were seen once. Study observations and caveats: Though weaker, the secondary response peaked faster, on day 5 versus 15. Re-detected after boosting: most primary clones, around 96% of CD4 and 88% of CD8. Abundant clonotypes (contaminants from the bulk population) could be present in FACS-sorted repertoires.

As for this clonotype: What it binds is not known.

CDR1 and CDR2 from the germline V gene are SEHNR and FQNEAQ (reference sequence). The CDR3 contains 15 residues. V was clipped by 5 bases and J by 3 bases; unmatched bases: 7. The input for sequencing was CD4+ T cells sorted from PBMCs, taken 45 days after the yellow fever booster vaccination. This receptor was taken from a man between 18 and 29 years old who received the YFV17D yellow fever vaccine. V is TRBV7-9 and J is TRBJ1-2, with TRBD1 matching over 9 bases. Written as DNA, the CDR3 is TGTGCCAGCAGCGCGGGACAGGGTCTAGACTATGGCTACACCTTC. Protein sequence: CASSAGQGLDYGYTF.